This TCR beta chain was identified in a study of T cell responses to AZD1222 COVID-19 vaccine. Findings and limits, study-wide: Mapped onto spike, vaccine-associated CD4 TCRs spanned it and were dominant at 160-218 and 743-854. Increased Spike-specific TCR breadth and depth were observed after two AZD1222 doses.

Produced via immunoSEQ multiplex PCR; TCRdb's table is partial and in-frame only. The sample has about 70,000 clones, about 85% seen once. This clone was seen a handful of times. Its specificity is unknown. Second-dose recipients at about 4 or about 12 weeks were treated as one pooled group. V trimming: 2 bases; J trimming: 3 bases; junction bases outside the gene matches: 10. The CDR3 is 17 residues long. Germline CDR1 is LNHDA and CDR2 is SQIVND (reference sequence). This clonotype was obtained from an adult who received the AZD1222 COVID-19 vaccine. The sequencing used peripheral blood, collected 28 days after the second AZD1222 dose. The chain joins TRBV19 to TRBJ2-7, with TRBD2 identical over 10 bases. CDR3 coding DNA: TGTGCCAGTAGTATACGGCTAGCGGGAGAAGTTGGCTACGAGCAGTACTTC. Translating it yields CASSIRLAGEVGYEQYF.